This is a list of T cell receptor beta chains from one sample in a study of CXCR3-negative and CXCR3-positive naive CD8 T cells. TCRdb re-called the 5' RACE reads and gives one entry per CDR3 protein, without DNA. This sample contains under 85,000 distinct CDR3 sequences. Material for sequencing was naive CXCR3+ CD8+ T cells from blood. The receptors here all came from a human donor in good health. Some clones in this sample may be carry-over from other donors' samples. Both conserved end residues are part of each CDR3. The order of the fields is V gene, J gene, CDR3 protein.

v_gene: TRBV19; j_gene: TRBJ2-3; CDR3aa: CASNGGNTDTQYF
v_gene: TRBV7-6; j_gene: TRBJ2-7; CDR3aa: CASKDIEDEQYF
v_gene: TRBV2; j_gene: TRBJ2-3; CDR3aa: CASMSGLFRTDTQYF
v_gene: TRBV12-3/TRBV12-4; j_gene: TRBJ2-5; CDR3aa: CASSLSRAEETQYF
v_gene: TRBV11-3; j_gene: TRBJ1-3; CDR3aa: CASSWAGVNGNTIYF
v_gene: TRBV5-1; j_gene: TRBJ1-2; CDR3aa: CASSFDTGGYGYTF
v_gene: TRBV25-1; j_gene: TRBJ1-6; CDR3aa: CASSETGGSSPLHF
v_gene: TRBV12-3/TRBV12-4; j_gene: TRBJ2-7; CDR3aa: CASTATAYEQYF
v_gene: TRBV10-3; j_gene: TRBJ2-5; CDR3aa: CAISGGLAGKDETQYF
v_gene: TRBV28; j_gene: TRBJ2-3; CDR3aa: CASTKAGRTDTQYF
v_gene: TRBV28; j_gene: TRBJ2-5; CDR3aa: CASSYAGSGGRRETQYF
v_gene: TRBV27; j_gene: TRBJ1-2; CDR3aa: CASRRQGANYGYTF
v_gene: TRBV6-5; j_gene: TRBJ1-2; CDR3aa: CATTGGLYGYTF
v_gene: TRBV2; j_gene: TRBJ2-3; CDR3aa: CASSAPGTREAPTDTQYF